This T cell receptor beta chain was captured in a study of OX40 agonist ivuxolimab in advanced cancers. Repertoires were generated with immunoSEQ multiplex PCR, while TCRdb's copy carries only in-frame clones and drops some. The sample lists fewer than 95,000 clones; around nine tenths were seen once. Study-wide results and caveats: Clones of CD4+ and CD8+ blood T cells grew by week 6 at doses of 0.1 to 3.0 mg/kg.

With 2 bases removed from V and 4 bases from J, the gap between germline ends came to 8 bases. From germline, CDR1 is SGHTA and CDR2 FQGNSA. The CDR3 runs 14 residues. Concerning this clone: Its antigen remains unknown.

The rearrangement uses TRBV7-2 and TRBJ2-2; D unresolved. Sequences were derived from CD4+ or CD8+ T cells sorted from blood, sampled in a trial of the OX40 agonist ivuxolimab. The receptor comes from an adult with an advanced solid tumor such as melanoma, head and neck, liver or kidney cancer. CDR3 protein: CASSLYTSTGELFF. The CDR3 region has the DNA TGTGCCAGCAGCTTATATACGAGCACCGGGGAGCTGTTTTTT.